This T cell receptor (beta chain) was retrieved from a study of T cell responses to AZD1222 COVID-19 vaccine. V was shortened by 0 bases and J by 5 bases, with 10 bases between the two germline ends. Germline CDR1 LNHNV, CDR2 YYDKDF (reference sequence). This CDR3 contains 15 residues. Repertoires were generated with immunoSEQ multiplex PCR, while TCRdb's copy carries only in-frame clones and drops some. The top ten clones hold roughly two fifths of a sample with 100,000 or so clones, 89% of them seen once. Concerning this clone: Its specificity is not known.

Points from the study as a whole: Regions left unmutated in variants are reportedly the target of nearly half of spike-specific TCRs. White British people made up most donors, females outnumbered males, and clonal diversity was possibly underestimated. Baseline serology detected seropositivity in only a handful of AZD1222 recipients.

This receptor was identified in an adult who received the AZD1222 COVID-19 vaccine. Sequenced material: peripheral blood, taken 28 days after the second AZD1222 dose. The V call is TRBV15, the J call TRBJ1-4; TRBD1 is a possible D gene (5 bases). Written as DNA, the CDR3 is TGTGCCACCAGCAGAGAGCAGGGAATAAATGAAAAACTGTTTTTT. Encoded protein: CATSREQGINEKLFF.